Each of the 11 T cell receptor beta chains below was sequenced from the same sample in a study of cytomegalovirus exposure and HLA in healthy donors. Primers: 60 Vbeta forward and 13 Jbeta reverse. TCRdb keeps only in-frame clones here, not all; method: immunoSEQ multiplex PCR. The table records approximately 190,000 clones, 75% to 85% of them present only once. Sequenced: PBMCs. The receptors stem from a woman between 18 and 29 years old in good health and CMV-seronegative.

The chain links TRBV6-6 to TRBJ1-1, with D possibly being TRBD1 (6 bases). V lost 6 bases and J 1 base, leaving 12 bases between the germline ends. The CDR3 is 14 amino acids. CDR1 and CDR2 (germline): MNHNY, SVGAGI (reference sequence). Here the CDR3 DNA reads TGTGCCAGCAGCGACAGGTCCGGGAACACTGAAGCTTTCTTT. Protein sequence: CASSDRSGNTEAFF.

The chain is built from TRBV7-2 and TRBJ2-7; D uncertain. The CDR3 extends over 14 amino acids. Germline V gives CDR1 SGHTA, CDR2 FQGNSA. Trimming removed 0 bases from V and 2 bases from J, with 8 bases in between. CDR3 amino acids: CASSLARPPYEQYF. The CDR3 DNA follows: TGTGCCAGCAGCTTAGCCAGGCCCCCCTACGAGCAGTACTTC.

Only a few counts were recorded for this clone. The chain recombines TRBV9 with TRBJ2-3; D ambiguous. The CDR3 sequence is 15 residues long. Germline loops: CDR1 SGDLS, CDR2 YYNGEE. Between the trimmed V and J ends, which lost 2 bases and 3 bases, there was a span of 13 bases. The CDR3 region is CASSVSARRTDTQYF. CDR3 nucleotide sequence: TGTGCCAGCAGCGTTTCTGCGAGGCGAACAGATACGCAGTATTTT.

J is TRBJ2-3 and V is TRBV11-3; a possible D gene is TRBD2 (6 bases). The CDR3 runs to 13 residues. Germline V gene sequence: CDR1 SGHNT, CDR2 YENEEA. Trimming removed 5 bases at V and 3 bases at J, with 9 bases between. CDR3 sequence reads: CASSPSGTDTQYF. CDR3 DNA: TGTGCCAGCAGCCCGAGCGGGACAGATACGCAGTATTTT.

This sequence joins TRBV18 and TRBJ1-6, with TRBD1 identical over 7 bases. Germline loops: CDR1 KGHSH, CDR2 LQKENI. J gave up 5 bases and V 4 bases, and 14 bases lay outside the gene matches. The CDR3 loop spans 18 amino acids. The chain's CDR3 is CASSLGLDRRINNSPLHF. The CDR3 nucleotides are TGTGCCAGCTCACTTGGACTGGACAGGCGGATCAATAATTCACCCCTCCACTTT. The whole variable domain, remainder taken from reference TRBV18 and TRBJ1-6, is NAGVMQNPRHLVRRRGQEARLRCSPMKGHSHVYWYRQLPEEGLKFMVYLQKENIIDESGMPKERFSAEFPKEGPSILRIQQVVRGDSAAYFCASSLGLDRRINNSPLHFGNGTRLTVT.

This rearrangement joins TRBV28 to TRBJ2-4; D may be TRBD2 (6 bases). CDR1 is MDHEN, CDR2 SYDVKM, per germline. This CDR3 has 16 amino acids. V lost 2 bases and J 1 base, leaving 12 bases between the germline ends. The CDR3 sequence is CASSLRGGIAKNIQYF. CDR3 sequence (DNA): TGTGCCAGCAGTTTAAGGGGAGGAATCGCCAAAAACATTCAGTACTTC.

The chain employs TRBV6-1 and TRBJ1-1; a possible D gene is TRBD1 (6 bases). The CDR3 has 14 amino acids. Germline V gene sequence: CDR1 MNHNS, CDR2 SASEGT. V lost 5 bases to trimming and J lost 0 bases, with 10 bases between them. The chain's CDR3 is CASSYDRLNTEAFF. The CDR3 nucleotides read TGTGCCAGCAGTTATGACAGGCTGAACACTGAAGCTTTCTTT.

V is TRBV2 and J is TRBJ1-4; 9 bases agree with TRBD1. V gave up 3 bases and J gave up 7 bases; unmatched junction bases: 6. Germline V CDR1 and CDR2: SNHLY, FYNNEI. The CDR3 runs to 15 residues. The CDR3 region is CASSEDRGRSEKLFF. The CDR3 nucleotides are TGTGCCAGCAGTGAGGACAGGGGAAGGTCTGAAAAACTGTTTTTT.

The gene calls are TRBV6-1 and TRBJ1-2, with D possibly matching TRBD1 (6 bases). The CDR3 contains 12 residues. V was clipped by 2 bases and J by 8 bases, with 9 bases between them. Germline assignment: CDR1 MNHNS and CDR2 SASEGT. CDR3 nucleotide sequence: TGTGCCAGCAGTGAACAGGGGCTCGGCTACACCTTC. Translated: CASSEQGLGYTF.

This clone has only one observation. The V call is TRBV30, the J call TRBJ2-3, with D possibly matching TRBD1 (5 bases). CDR1 and CDR2 (germline): GTSNPN, SVGIG (reference sequence). CDR3 length equals 13 residues. Trimming pared 2 bases from V and 4 bases from J, leaving 10 bases between. CDR3 residues: CAWSLGVSDTQYF. As DNA, the CDR3 is TGTGCCTGGAGTTTAGGGGTTTCAGATACGCAGTATTTT.

The genes are TRBV7-2 and TRBJ1-2; perhaps TRBD1 as D (5 bases). The CDR3 has 14 residues. V lost 5 bases and J lost 4, with 14 bases in between. Germline V gene data show CDR1 as SGHTA and CDR2 as FQGNSA. The CDR3 loop is CASSPWRDFYGYTF. CDR3 coding DNA: TGTGCCAGCAGCCCCTGGCGGGACTTCTATGGCTACACCTTC.